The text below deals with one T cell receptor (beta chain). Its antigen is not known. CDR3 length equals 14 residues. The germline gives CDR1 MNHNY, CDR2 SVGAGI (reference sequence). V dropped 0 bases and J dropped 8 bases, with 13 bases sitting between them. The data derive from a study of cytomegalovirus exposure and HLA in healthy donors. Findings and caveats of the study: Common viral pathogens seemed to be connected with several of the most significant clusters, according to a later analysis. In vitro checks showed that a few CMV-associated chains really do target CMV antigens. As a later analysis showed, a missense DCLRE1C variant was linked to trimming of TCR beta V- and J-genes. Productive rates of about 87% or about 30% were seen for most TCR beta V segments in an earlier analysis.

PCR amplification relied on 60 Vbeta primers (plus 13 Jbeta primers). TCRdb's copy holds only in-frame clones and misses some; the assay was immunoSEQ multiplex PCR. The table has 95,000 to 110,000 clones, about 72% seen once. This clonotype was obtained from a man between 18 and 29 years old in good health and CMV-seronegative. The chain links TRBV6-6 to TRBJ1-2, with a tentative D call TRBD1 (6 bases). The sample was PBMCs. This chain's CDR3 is CASSYSIGGSGYTF. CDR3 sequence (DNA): TGTGCCAGCAGTTACTCGATTGGGGGCTCAGGCTACACCTTC.